These T cell receptor beta chains were read from a single sample in a study. TCRdb reanalysed the RT-PCR reads using MiXCR and keeps one entry per CDR3 protein. This table holds about 680,000 distinct CDR3 sequences, 11% to 15% found once. Sequencing used memory CD4+ T cells from blood. The receptor set was obtained from a female donor in good health, serving as a healthy control. Both conserved end residues are part of each CDR3. A D gene is named only where the DNA matches it firmly. Only some rows state a clone size, as once, few, many or a class for expanded clones.

D gene: .; CDR3 length: 13; J gene: TRBJ1-1; V gene: TRBV2; clone size: .; CDR3 protein: CASRRQLNTEAFF; CDR3 DNA: TGTGCCAGCAGACGACAGCTGAACACTGAAGCTTTCTTT
D gene: .; CDR3 length: 15; J gene: TRBJ2-1; V gene: TRBV9; clone size: .; CDR3 protein: CASSVAVGLGGEQFF; CDR3 DNA: TGTGCCAGCAGCGTAGCTGTCGGACTCGGAGGGGAGCAGTTCTTC
D gene: .; CDR3 length: 14; J gene: TRBJ1-2; V gene: TRBV29-1; clone size: many; CDR3 protein: CSVEDAGGSYGYTF; CDR3 DNA: TGCAGCGTTGAAGATGCGGGGGGTAGCTATGGCTACACCTTC
D gene: .; CDR3 length: 12; J gene: TRBJ1-2; V gene: TRBV24-1; clone size: .; CDR3 protein: CATSGTANGYTF; CDR3 DNA: TGTGCCACCAGTGGGACAGCTAATGGCTACACCTTC
D gene: TRBD1; CDR3 length: 12; J gene: TRBJ2-7; V gene: TRBV20-1; clone size: many; CDR3 protein: CSATGGFHEQYF; CDR3 DNA: TGCAGTGCCACAGGGGGCTTCCACGAGCAGTACTTC
D gene: .; CDR3 length: 13; J gene: TRBJ1-1; V gene: TRBV4-3; clone size: .; CDR3 protein: CPSSRNRDPEAFF; CDR3 DNA: TGCCCCAGCAGCCGCAATCGAGACCCTGAAGCTTTCTTT
D gene: .; CDR3 length: 14; J gene: TRBJ2-1; V gene: TRBV18; clone size: .; CDR3 protein: CASSPLDINNEQFF; CDR3 DNA: TGTGCCAGCTCACCACTGGACATAAACAATGAGCAGTTCTTC
D gene: .; CDR3 length: 12; J gene: TRBJ2-7; V gene: TRBV24-1; clone size: many; CDR3 protein: CATSDFGYEQYF; CDR3 DNA: TGTGCCACCAGTGATTTTGGCTACGAGCAGTACTTC
D gene: .; CDR3 length: 15; J gene: TRBJ1-6; V gene: TRBV7-2; clone size: .; CDR3 protein: CASSSQMPWNSPLHF; CDR3 DNA: TGTGCCAGCAGCTCTCAGATGCCGTGGAATTCACCCCTCCACTTT
D gene: TRBD1; CDR3 length: 16; J gene: TRBJ2-3; V gene: TRBV5-4; clone size: few; CDR3 protein: CASSTKQGAVSDTQYF; CDR3 DNA: TGTGCCAGCAGCACCAAACAGGGGGCTGTGTCAGATACGCAGTATTTT
D gene: .; CDR3 length: 13; J gene: TRBJ2-7; V gene: TRBV20-1; clone size: many; CDR3 protein: CSASSGPNYEQYF; CDR3 DNA: TGCAGTGCTAGCAGTGGGCCCAACTACGAGCAGTACTTC
D gene: TRBD1; CDR3 length: 14; J gene: TRBJ2-3; V gene: TRBV7-9; clone size: few; CDR3 protein: CASVRDRATDTQYF; CDR3 DNA: TGTGCCAGCGTCCGGGACAGGGCCACAGATACGCAGTATTTT
D gene: TRBD2; CDR3 length: 15; J gene: TRBJ2-5; V gene: TRBV7-2; clone size: few; CDR3 protein: CASSFQRGAQETQYF; CDR3 DNA: TGTGCCAGCAGTTTCCAGCGGGGGGCCCAAGAGACCCAGTACTTC
D gene: TRBD2; CDR3 length: 14; J gene: TRBJ2-2; V gene: TRBV9; clone size: .; CDR3 protein: CASSRTSGTGELFF; CDR3 DNA: TGTGCCAGCAGCAGGACTAGCGGAACCGGGGAGCTGTTTTTT
D gene: .; CDR3 length: 13; J gene: TRBJ1-3; V gene: TRBV20-1; clone size: few; CDR3 protein: CSASDDSGNTIYF; CDR3 DNA: TGCAGTGCTTCTGACGACTCTGGAAACACCATATATTTT
D gene: TRBD1; CDR3 length: 15; J gene: TRBJ1-6; V gene: TRBV6-6; clone size: .; CDR3 protein: CASSPGQGIGSPLHF; CDR3 DNA: TGTGCCAGCAGTCCTGGACAGGGAATAGGGTCACCCCTCCACTTT
D gene: .; CDR3 length: 15; J gene: TRBJ1-2; V gene: TRBV9; clone size: many; CDR3 protein: CASSVDGRGSYGYTF; CDR3 DNA: TGTGCCAGCAGCGTAGATGGCAGGGGATCCTATGGCTACACCTTC
D gene: TRBD1; CDR3 length: 14; J gene: TRBJ2-1; V gene: TRBV18; clone size: .; CDR3 protein: CASSRDRGQWEQFF; CDR3 DNA: TGTGCCAGCTCCCGGGACAGGGGGCAATGGGAGCAGTTCTTC
D gene: TRBD1; CDR3 length: 15; J gene: TRBJ2-7; V gene: TRBV20-1; clone size: many; CDR3 protein: CSATLLTGTSYEQYF; CDR3 DNA: TGCAGTGCAACACTCCTGACAGGGACCTCCTACGAGCAGTACTTC
D gene: .; CDR3 length: 15; J gene: TRBJ2-7; V gene: TRBV3-1; clone size: .; CDR3 protein: CASSRPGTLSYEQYF; CDR3 DNA: TGTGCCAGCAGCCGGCCCGGGACACTCTCCTACGAGCAGTACTTC
D gene: TRBD1; CDR3 length: 13; J gene: TRBJ1-2; V gene: TRBV29-1; clone size: .; CDR3 protein: CSVANRGNYGYTF; CDR3 DNA: TGCAGCGTTGCAAACAGGGGAAACTATGGCTACACCTTC
D gene: .; CDR3 length: 12; J gene: TRBJ2-7; V gene: TRBV9; clone size: few; CDR3 protein: CASSGTTSEQYF; CDR3 DNA: TGTGCCAGCAGCGGGACCACCTCGGAGCAGTACTTC
D gene: TRBD2; CDR3 length: 17; J gene: TRBJ2-5; V gene: TRBV9; clone size: many; CDR3 protein: CASSDGTSGGAQETQYF; CDR3 DNA: TGTGCCAGCAGCGACGGGACTAGCGGGGGGGCCCAAGAGACCCAGTACTTC
D gene: .; CDR3 length: 15; J gene: TRBJ2-3; V gene: TRBV9; clone size: .; CDR3 protein: CASSVSGDFTDTQYF; CDR3 DNA: TGTGCCAGCAGCGTATCTGGAGACTTCACAGATACGCAGTATTTT
D gene: .; CDR3 length: 14; J gene: TRBJ2-3; V gene: TRBV20-1; clone size: few; CDR3 protein: CSAREGPGADTQYF; CDR3 DNA: TGCAGTGCTAGAGAAGGCCCAGGGGCAGATACGCAGTATTTT
D gene: TRBD2; CDR3 length: 16; J gene: TRBJ2-3; V gene: TRBV7-9; clone size: few; CDR3 protein: CASSLTSGEYTDTQYF; CDR3 DNA: TGTGCCAGCAGCTTGACTAGCGGGGAATACACAGATACGCAGTATTTT